This TCR beta chain was found in a study of vaccination and CD4 T cells after COVID-19. Study summary: Stimulation used overlapping spike peptides from SARS-CoV-2, HCoV-NL63, HCoV-OC43 and HCoV-229E.

Germline values: CDR1 KGHSH, CDR2 LQKENI. The CDR3 covers 15 residues. Trimming took off 3 bases at V and 0 bases at J, with 9 bases between the two ends. This clonotype turned up a few times. Its antigen is currently unknown. Oncomine TCR Beta short-read sequencing was applied to DNA from cultured CD4+ T cells. One entry per CDR3 protein, called by TCRdb with MiXCR from the PCR reads. Among more than 9,000 distinct CDR3 sequences, 77% were seen once, and the ten largest hold approximately 20%. The treatment denotes: roughly nine-day PBMC culture with coronavirus spike peptide pools or control peptides (ViraFEST assay).

The receptor's source is a human donor who had recovered from COVID-19. Sequences were obtained from CD4+ T cells from blood, cultured in vitro. The chain couples TRBV18 to TRBJ1-5, with a tentative D call TRBD1 (6 bases). The CDR3 bases are TGTGCCAGCTCACCGGACAGTTTTAGCAATCAGCCCCAGCATTTT. Protein sequence: CASSPDSFSNQPQHF.